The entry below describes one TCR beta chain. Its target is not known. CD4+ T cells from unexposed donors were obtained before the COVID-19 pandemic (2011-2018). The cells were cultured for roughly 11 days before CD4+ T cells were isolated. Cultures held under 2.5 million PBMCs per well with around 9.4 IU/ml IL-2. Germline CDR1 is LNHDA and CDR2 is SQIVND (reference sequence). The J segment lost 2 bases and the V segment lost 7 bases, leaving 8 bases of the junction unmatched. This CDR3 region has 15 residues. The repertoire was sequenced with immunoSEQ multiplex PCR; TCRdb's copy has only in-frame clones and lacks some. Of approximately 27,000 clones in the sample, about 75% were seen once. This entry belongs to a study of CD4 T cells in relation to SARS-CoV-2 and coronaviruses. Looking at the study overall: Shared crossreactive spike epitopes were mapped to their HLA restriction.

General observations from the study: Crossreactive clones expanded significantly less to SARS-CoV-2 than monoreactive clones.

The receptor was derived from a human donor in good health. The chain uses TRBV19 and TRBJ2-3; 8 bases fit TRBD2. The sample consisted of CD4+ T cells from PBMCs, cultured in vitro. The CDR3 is CASTSGTRVTDTQYF. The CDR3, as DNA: TGTGCCAGTACCTCCGGGACTAGGGTCACAGATACGCAGTATTTT.